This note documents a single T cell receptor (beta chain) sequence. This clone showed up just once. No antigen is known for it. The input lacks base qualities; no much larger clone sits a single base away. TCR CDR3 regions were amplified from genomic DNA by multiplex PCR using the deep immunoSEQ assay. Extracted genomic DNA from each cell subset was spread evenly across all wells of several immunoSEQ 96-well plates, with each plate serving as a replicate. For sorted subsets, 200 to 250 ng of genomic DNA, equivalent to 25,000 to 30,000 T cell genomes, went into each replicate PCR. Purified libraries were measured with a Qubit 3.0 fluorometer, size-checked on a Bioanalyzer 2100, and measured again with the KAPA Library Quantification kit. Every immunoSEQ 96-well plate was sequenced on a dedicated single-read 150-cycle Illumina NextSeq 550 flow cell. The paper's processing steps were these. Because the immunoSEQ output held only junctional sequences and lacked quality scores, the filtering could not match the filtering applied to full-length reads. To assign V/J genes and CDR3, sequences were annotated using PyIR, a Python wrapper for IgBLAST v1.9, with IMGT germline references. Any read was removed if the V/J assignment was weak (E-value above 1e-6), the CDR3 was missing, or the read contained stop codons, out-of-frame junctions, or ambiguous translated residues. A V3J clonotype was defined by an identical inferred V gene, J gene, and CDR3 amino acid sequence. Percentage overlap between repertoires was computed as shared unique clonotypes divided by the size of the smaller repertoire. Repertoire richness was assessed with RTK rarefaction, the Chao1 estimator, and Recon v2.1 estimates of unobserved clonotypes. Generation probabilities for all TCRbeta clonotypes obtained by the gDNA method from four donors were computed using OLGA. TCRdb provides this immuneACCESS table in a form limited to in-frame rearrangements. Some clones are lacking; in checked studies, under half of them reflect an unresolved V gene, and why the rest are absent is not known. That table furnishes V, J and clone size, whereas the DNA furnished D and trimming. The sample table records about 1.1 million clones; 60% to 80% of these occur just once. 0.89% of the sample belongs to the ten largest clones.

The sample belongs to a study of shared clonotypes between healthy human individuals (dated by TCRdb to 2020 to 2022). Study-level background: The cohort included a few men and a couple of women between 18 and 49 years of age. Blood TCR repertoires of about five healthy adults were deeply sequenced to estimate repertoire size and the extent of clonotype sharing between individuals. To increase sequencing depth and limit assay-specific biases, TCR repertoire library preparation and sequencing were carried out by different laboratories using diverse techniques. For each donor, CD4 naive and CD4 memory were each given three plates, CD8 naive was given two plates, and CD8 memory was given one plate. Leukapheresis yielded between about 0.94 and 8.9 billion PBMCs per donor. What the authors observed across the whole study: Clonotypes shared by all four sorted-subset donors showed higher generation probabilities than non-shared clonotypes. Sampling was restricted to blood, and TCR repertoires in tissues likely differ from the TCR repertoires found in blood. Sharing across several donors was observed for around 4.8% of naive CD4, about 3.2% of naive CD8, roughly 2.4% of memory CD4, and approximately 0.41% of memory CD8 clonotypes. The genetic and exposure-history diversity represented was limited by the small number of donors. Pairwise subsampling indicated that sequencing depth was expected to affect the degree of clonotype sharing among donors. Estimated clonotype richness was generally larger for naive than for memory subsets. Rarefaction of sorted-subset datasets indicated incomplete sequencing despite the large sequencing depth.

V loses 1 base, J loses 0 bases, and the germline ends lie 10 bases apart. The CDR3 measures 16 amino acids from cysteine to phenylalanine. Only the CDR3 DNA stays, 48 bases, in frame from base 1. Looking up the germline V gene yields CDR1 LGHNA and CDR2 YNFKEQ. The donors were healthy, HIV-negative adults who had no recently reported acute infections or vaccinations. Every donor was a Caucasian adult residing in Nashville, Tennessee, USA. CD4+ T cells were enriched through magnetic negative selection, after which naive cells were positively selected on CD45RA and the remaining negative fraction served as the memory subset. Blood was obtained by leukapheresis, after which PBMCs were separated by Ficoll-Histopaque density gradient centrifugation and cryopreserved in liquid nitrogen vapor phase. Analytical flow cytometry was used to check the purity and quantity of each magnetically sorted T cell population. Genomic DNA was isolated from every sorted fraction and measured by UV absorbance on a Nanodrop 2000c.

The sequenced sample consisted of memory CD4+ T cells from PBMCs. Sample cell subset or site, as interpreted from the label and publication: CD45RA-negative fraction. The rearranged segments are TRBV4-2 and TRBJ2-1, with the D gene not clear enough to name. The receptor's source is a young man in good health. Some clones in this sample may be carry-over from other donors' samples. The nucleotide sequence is TGTGCCAGCAGCCAAGGGACGGTTAGCTCCTACAATGAGCAGTTCTTC. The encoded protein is CASSQGTVSSYNEQFF.